One T cell receptor beta chain is described in this entry. The record originates from a study of post-analysis software for immune sequencing data. Study at large: Recorded disease courses covered relapsing-remitting, secondary progressive and progressive-relapsing multiple sclerosis. Some patients had no subtype annotation.

cDNA libraries for TCR beta contained unique molecular identifiers. TCRdb re-analysed the PCR reads in MiXCR, keeping a single row per CDR3 protein. The sample includes roughly 200,000 distinct CDR3 sequences, roughly 28% of them seen just once. Sequencing was performed on blood. This TCR derives from a girl under 18 with multiple sclerosis.

As DNA, the CDR3 is TGCAGTGCTCCAGGACTAGCGGGTTCCTTGGATGAGCAGTTCTTC. This translates into CSAPGLAGSLDEQFF. The chain joins TRBV20-1 to TRBJ2-1; TRBD2 matches at 11 bases. The CDR3 is 15 amino acids. The trim removed 5 bases at V and 8 bases at J, leaving 11 bases unmatched. The germline gives CDR1 DFQATT, CDR2 SNEGSKA (reference sequence).